This T cell receptor beta chain was captured in a study of OX40 agonist ivuxolimab in advanced cancers. Study overall: Participants averaged roughly 60 years of age (range roughly 23 to 79) and were roughly 80% male.

The CDR3 length is 15 residues. Germline CDR1 is SGHRS and CDR2 is YFSETQ. Trimming cost V 0 bases and J 3 bases; bases outside gene matches: 4. Notes on the study in general: There were also nonresponders showing low normalized T-cell clonal expansion. CD4+ and CD8+ blood T cells expanded clonally by week 6 at 0.1 to 3.0 mg/kg. Partial responders at 0.1-3.0 mg/kg had among the lowest clonal expansion.

Data came from immunoSEQ multiplex PCR; TCRdb stores just in-frame clones and leaves some out. Of tens of thousands of clones listed, around nine tenths are singletons. Regarding this clone: The antigen remains unidentified.

The chain couples TRBV5-1 to TRBJ2-3; TRBD1 agrees at 7 bases. The origin of this receptor is an adult with an advanced solid tumor such as melanoma, head and neck, liver or kidney cancer. Sample: CD4+ or CD8+ T cells sorted from blood, taken in a trial of the OX40 agonist ivuxolimab. Written as DNA, the CDR3 is TGCGCCAGCAGCTTGGTTGAGGGGGCGACAGATACGCAGTATTTT. This encodes CASSLVEGATDTQYF.